These T cell receptor beta chains were read from a single sample in a study of blood T cell repertoires in COVID-19. The data were produced by immunoSEQ multiplex PCR, yet TCRdb's version contains in-frame clones alone and is incomplete. The table includes more than 200,000 clones, 65% to 85% detected once. Sequenced: peripheral blood. The receptors derive from a woman aged 45-60 years with acute or convalescent COVID-19. The conserved cysteine and the conserved F or W are not part of the CDR3 here. The order of the fields is V gene, J gene, clone size, CDR3 protein. The size of a clone is reported for some rows only, either as once, few or many, or as a class for expanded clones.

v_call: TRBV5-1
j_call: TRBJ2-1
clone_size: .
cdr3_aa: ASSFRESYNEQF

v_call: TRBV2
j_call: TRBJ1-4
clone_size: .
cdr3_aa: ASSEIGGLF

v_call: TRBV6-1
j_call: TRBJ1-5
clone_size: .
cdr3_aa: ASSEARKGGGNQPQH

v_call: TRBV29-1
j_call: TRBJ2-2
clone_size: .
cdr3_aa: SVPQANTGELF

v_call: TRBV6-5
j_call: TRBJ1-2
clone_size: few
cdr3_aa: ASSYSRGDGGYT

v_call: TRBV7-2
j_call: TRBJ2-7
clone_size: .
cdr3_aa: ASSSLSGRGEQY

v_call: TRBV14
j_call: TRBJ2-1
clone_size: .
cdr3_aa: ASSQVSGGTEQF

v_call: TRBV28
j_call: TRBJ1-5
clone_size: .
cdr3_aa: ASSGDFPPNQPQH

v_call: TRBV9
j_call: TRBJ1-1
clone_size: .
cdr3_aa: ASSVDALMNTEAF

v_call: TRBV5-8
j_call: TRBJ1-4
clone_size: .
cdr3_aa: ASSLGLYSSGTNEKLF

v_call: TRBV19
j_call: TRBJ2-1
clone_size: .
cdr3_aa: ASSIRLAGIYNEQF

v_call: TRBV28
j_call: TRBJ1-2
clone_size: .
cdr3_aa: ASTGTGGHNYGYT

v_call: TRBV5-5
j_call: TRBJ2-3
clone_size: .
cdr3_aa: ASSYETWGVGTDTQY

v_call: TRBV20-1
j_call: TRBJ2-7
clone_size: .
cdr3_aa: SAVGGEQY

v_call: TRBV19
j_call: TRBJ2-5
clone_size: .
cdr3_aa: ASSTGLALHDQETQY

v_call: TRBV15
j_call: TRBJ2-3
clone_size: .
cdr3_aa: ATSAGTGANTDTQY

v_call: TRBV5-1
j_call: TRBJ2-3
clone_size: .
cdr3_aa: ASSLGGLAGTDTQY

v_call: TRBV2
j_call: TRBJ2-5
clone_size: .
cdr3_aa: ASSDVGGMN

v_call: TRBV2
j_call: TRBJ1-5
clone_size: .
cdr3_aa: ASSEDGQADQPQH

v_call: TRBV15
j_call: TRBJ1-1
clone_size: .
cdr3_aa: ATRKGVNTEAF

v_call: TRBV6-4
j_call: TRBJ2-3
clone_size: .
cdr3_aa: ASSEGPSGTKAHTQY

v_call: TRBV13
j_call: TRBJ2-7
clone_size: .
cdr3_aa: ASSLGVSGSYEQY

v_call: TRBV14
j_call: TRBJ2-7
clone_size: .
cdr3_aa: ASSQDSTSGMTNEQY

v_call: TRBV7-9
j_call: TRBJ2-7
clone_size: few
cdr3_aa: ASSLKGVSYEQY

v_call: TRBV2
j_call: TRBJ2-4
clone_size: .
cdr3_aa: ASSESRDIQY